The 16 T cell receptor beta chains below all came from one sample that was sequenced in a study of Tregs in tolerant kidney transplant recipients. Only in-frame clones appear in the TCRdb table, and some are missing; sequencing was by immunoSEQ multiplex PCR. Across tens of thousands of clones, the top ten clones capture 0.8% to 1% of the sample. Sequencing was performed on CD4+ T cells from blood, taken before the transplant. These TCRs come from a human donor who received a combined kidney and bone marrow transplant.

Points on this clone: With the read ending 3 residues before the CDR3 end, the germline J gene is used to fill in that end. In the same sample, other DNA sequences code for this CDR3. The V gene is TRBV18, the J gene TRBJ2-7, with a weak D call TRBD2 (6 bases). This CDR3 comprises 14 residues. Trimming took 3 bases from V and 2 from J, leaving 11 bases between them. CDR1 KGHSH and CDR2 LQKENI come from the germline V gene. CDR3 protein: CASSPPGLPYEQYF. CDR3 bases read: TGTGCCAGCTCACCGCCGGGACTCCCCTACGAG.

Concerning this clone: The read ends 3 residues before the CDR3 terminus; that terminus is restored from the germline J gene. The chain is built from TRBV19 and TRBJ1-1, with a weak D call TRBD1 (5 bases). V shed 2 bases and J shed 4 bases, with 11 bases lying between them. This CDR3 is 14 amino acids long. Germline CDR1 is LNHDA and CDR2 is SQIVND (reference sequence). The chain's CDR3 is CASSITGGVTEAFF. The CDR3 DNA, read in part, is TGTGCCAGTAGTATAACGGGGGGGGTCACTGAA.

Note on this clone: The read ends 3 residues shy of where the CDR3 ends; the end is completed using the germline J gene. The rearrangement joins TRBV10-3 to TRBJ2-7; 13 bases align to TRBD2. The CDR3 runs 16 residues. The V and J ends lost 5 bases and 0 bases, in that order; junction bases with no gene match: 4. The germline V gene has CDR1 ENHRY and CDR2 SYGVKD. CDR3 DNA, as far as it was read: TGTGCCATCAGTAGGACTAGCGGGAGAGGCTCCTACGAG. It yields the protein CAISRTSGRGSYE. The CDR3 in full is CAISRTSGRGSYEQYF.

With respect to this clone: The sequence runs out 3 residues before the end of the CDR3; the remainder is reconstructed from the germline J gene. The chain employs TRBV19 and TRBJ1-4; TRBD1 matches 8 bases. The CDR3 spans 15 residues. Trimming cost V 5 bases and J 5 bases; bases outside gene matches: 7. CDR1 is LNHDA, CDR2 SQIVND, per germline (reference sequence). The covered CDR3 bases are TGTGCCAGTAGTCCCTCAGGGGGCATGAATGAAAAA. Amino acid sequence: CASSPSGGMNEK. The CDR3 reads in full as CASSPSGGMNEKLFF.

As to this clone: The read ends 3 residues early relative to the CDR3; the germline J gene fills the gap. The V and J genes are TRBV30 and TRBJ1-1; TRBD1 is a possible D gene (5 bases). CDR3 length: 12 amino acids. CDR1 is GTSNPN and CDR2 is SVGIG in the germline V gene (reference sequence). The V gene lost 8 bases and the J gene lost 5 bases, with 15 bases spanning the gap. The CDR3 DNA, read in part, is TGTGCCCGGATTACGGGGGAAACTGAA. It encodes CARITGETE. The whole CDR3 region reads CARITGETEAFF.

Remarks on this clone: The CDR3 extends 3 residues past the end of the read, so its final part is completed from the germline J gene. V is TRBV7-2 and J is TRBJ1-2, with TRBD1 as a possible D gene (5 bases). The germline gives CDR1 SGHTA, CDR2 FQGNSA. The V and J ends lost 5 bases and 6 bases respectively, with 13 bases between them. The CDR3 totals 13 residues. The CDR3 region is CASSVSGGDGYTF. The covered CDR3 bases are TGTGCCAGCAGCGTTAGTGGGGGGGATGGC.

Worth noting for this clone: The CDR3 end falls 3 residues outside the read, so it is completed with the germline J gene. The V gene is TRBV7-2, the J gene TRBJ2-5; perhaps TRBD1 as D (5 bases). Germline V gene data show CDR1 as SGHTA and CDR2 as FQGNSA. This CDR3 spans 13 amino acids. Trimming took 4 bases from V and 1 from J, leaving 7 bases between them. The sequenced CDR3 bases are TGTGCCAGCAGCTGGGGCATCCAAGAGACC. This codes for CASSWGIQET. The whole CDR3 sequence is CASSWGIQETQYF. The full variable domain, rest sourced from reference TRBV7-2 and TRBJ2-5, is GAGVSQSPSNKVTEKGKDVELRCDPISGHTALYWYRQSLGQGLEFLIYFQGNSAPDKSGLPSDRFSAERTGGSVSTLTIQRTQQEDSAVYLCASSWGIQETQYFGPGTRLLVL.

The CDR3 region is CASNPGLLNYGYTF. CDR3 bases read: TGTGCCAGTAACCCAGGGTTGTTGAACTATGGC. J is TRBJ1-2 and V is TRBV19; possibly TRBD1 for D (5 bases). The read ends 3 residues before the CDR3 terminus; that terminus is restored from the germline J gene. V shed 7 bases and J shed 2 bases, with 14 bases lying between them. This CDR3 is built from 14 residues. Per the germline V gene, CDR1 is LNHDA and CDR2 is SQIVND (reference sequence).

A note on this clone: Read sequence stops 3 residues before the CDR3 end, and the germline J gene provides the missing end. The chain recombines TRBV5-3 with TRBJ2-2; 8 positions match TRBD2. TRBV5-3 is an ORF for which the function is uncertain. This CDR3 has 17 amino acids. Trimming removed 3 bases from V and 2 bases from J; junction bases left unmatched: 9. The part of the CDR3 DNA that was read is TGTGCCAGAAGCTGGGAAGGGCGGGGGGAAAACACCGGGGAG. Encoded protein: CARSWEGRGENTGE. The full CDR3 protein is CARSWEGRGENTGELFF.

In regard to this clone: The CDR3 end lies 3 residues beyond the end of the read and is filled in from the germline J gene. The chain carries TRBV18 and TRBJ2-7, with TRBD1 matching over 7 bases. From germline, CDR1 is KGHSH and CDR2 LQKENI. Losses at the gene ends were 4 bases for V and 2 bases for J; bases not matched to a gene: 5. The CDR3 extends over 14 amino acids. The chain's CDR3 is CASSQGAQAYEQYF. CDR3 DNA (partial): TGTGCCAGCTCACAGGGGGCCCAAGCCTACGAG. Based on the CDR3 plus reference TRBV18 and TRBJ2-7, the full variable domain is NAGVMQNPRHLVRRRGQEARLRCSPMKGHSHVYWYRQLPEEGLKFMVYLQKENIIDESGMPKERFSAEFPKEGPSILRIQQVVRGDSAAYFCASSQGAQAYEQYFGPGTRLTVT.

CDR3 DNA, as far as it was read: TGTGCCAGCAGAGCCCTCACTAGTACCCCGACC. It specifies CASRALTSTPT. The whole CDR3 protein is CASRALTSTPTQYF. This chain links TRBV2 with TRBJ2-5, with a possible D match to TRBD2 (5 bases). The CDR3 is cut off 3 residues early in the read; its end comes from the germline J gene. V was pared by 6 bases and J by 7 bases, with 18 bases between. The CDR3 sequence is 14 residues long. CDR1 and CDR2 (germline): SNHLY, FYNNEI.

As concerns this clone: The CDR3 is cut off 3 residues early in the read; its end comes from the germline J gene. The chain joins TRBV19 to TRBJ2-1; 7 bases are shared with TRBD1. V gave up 3 bases and J gave up 4 bases; unmatched junction bases: 6. Germline V gene lookup returns CDR1 LNHDA and CDR2 SQIVND (reference sequence). The CDR3 is 15 amino acids. The part of the CDR3 DNA that was read is TGTGCCAGTAGTATGGCAGGGGGTATTTACAATGAG. This codes for CASSMAGGIYNE. The whole CDR3 protein is CASSMAGGIYNEQFF.

As for this clone: The read gets to within 3 residues of the CDR3 end, and the germline J gene fills in the rest. This sequence joins TRBV7-2 and TRBJ2-7, with D unclear. CDR1 and CDR2 (germline): SGHTA, FQGNSA. The CDR3 runs to 14 residues. V was clipped by 1 base and J by 4 bases, with 11 bases between them. The covered CDR3 bases are TGTGCCAGCAGCTTAGTCCCCAGGTCTTACGAG. Protein product: CASSLVPRSYE. The whole CDR3 protein is CASSLVPRSYEQYF.

Comments on this clone: The CDR3 end is not reached by the read, which stops 3 residues before it; the germline J gene fills it in. The chain couples TRBV6-2 or TRBV6-3 to TRBJ2-5; TRBD1 aligns across 8 bases. CDR1 and CDR2 (germline): MNHEY, SVGEGT. There are 16 residues in the CDR3. After removal of 5 bases from V and 4 bases from J, the junction contained 12 bases not matched to a gene. This chain's CDR3 is CASSLRVTGARETQYF. The part of the CDR3 DNA that was read is TGTGCCAGCAGTCTCCGGGTGACAGGGGCGAGAGAGACC.

Concerning this clone: The read finishes 3 residues shy of the CDR3 end, and the germline J gene is used to complete it. V and J are TRBV6-1 and TRBJ2-5; TRBD2 aligns across 9 bases. From germline, CDR1 is MNHNS and CDR2 SASEGT. The CDR3 consists of 15 residues. The junction had 2 bases not matched to a gene; V was cut back by 1 base and J by 2 bases. The CDR3 is CASSEGAGGQETQYF. The part of the CDR3 DNA that was read is TGTGCCAGCAGTGAAGGTGCGGGGGGGCAAGAGACC.

On this clone: The sequence runs out 3 residues before the end of the CDR3; the remainder is reconstructed from the germline J gene. The chain carries TRBV6-2 or TRBV6-3 and TRBJ1-2, with D perhaps matching TRBD1 (5 bases). Germline V gene data show CDR1 as MNHEY and CDR2 as SVGEGT. This CDR3 has 16 amino acids. V was trimmed by 4 bases and J by 2 bases, leaving 17 bases between them. This chain's CDR3 is CASSWSGTDGNYGYTF. The DNA read from the CDR3 is TGTGCCAGCAGTTGGAGCGGGACCGACGGCAACTATGGC.